This T cell receptor beta chain was captured by sequencing in a study (dated by TCRdb to 2016 to 2017). Notes on this clonotype: The specificity of this receptor is unknown. No qualities accompany the bases; no much larger clone lies one base away.

The CDR3 measures 14 amino acids from cysteine to phenylalanine. Just the 42-base CDR3 DNA is kept, in frame starting at base 1. The junction shows trimming of 5 bases on V and 2 bases on J, plus 10 bases between the germline ends. Looking up the germline V gene yields CDR1 SGHTA and CDR2 FQGNSA. The library was made by RT-PCR. Sequenced on an Illumina MiSeq. In-frame beta chains were kept once TCRdb had trimmed the public reads at Q25 with fastp and called clones with MiXCR. Each record represents a unique CDR3 protein, reported with the most common genes and DNA among its rows. The sample contains about 700,000 distinct CDR3 sequences, approximately 15% of them found a single time. Of the sample, 3.6% falls within the top ten clones.

The rearranged segments are TRBV7-2 and TRBJ2-1, and possibly TRBD2, on 5 matching bases. The sample consisted of memory CD4+ T cells from blood. The clonotype originates from a female donor in good health, serving as a healthy control. The CDR3 is CASSTGITYNEQFF. The sequenced DNA: TGTGCCAGCAGCACCGGGATAACCTACAATGAGCAGTTCTTC.